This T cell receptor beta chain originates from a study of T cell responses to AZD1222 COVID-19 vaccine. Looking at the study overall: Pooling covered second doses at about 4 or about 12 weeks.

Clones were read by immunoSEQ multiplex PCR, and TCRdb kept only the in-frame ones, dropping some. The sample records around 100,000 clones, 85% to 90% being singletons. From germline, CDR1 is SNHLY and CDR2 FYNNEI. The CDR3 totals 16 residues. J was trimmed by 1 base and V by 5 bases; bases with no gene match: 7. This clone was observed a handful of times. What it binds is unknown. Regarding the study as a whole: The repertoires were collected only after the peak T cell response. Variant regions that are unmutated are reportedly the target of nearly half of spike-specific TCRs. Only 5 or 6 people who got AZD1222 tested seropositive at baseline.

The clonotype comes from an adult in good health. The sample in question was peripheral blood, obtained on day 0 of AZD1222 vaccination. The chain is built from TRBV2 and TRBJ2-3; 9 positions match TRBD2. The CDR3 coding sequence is TGTGCCAGCAGTTGGTTAGCGGGAGACGGCACAGATACGCAGTATTTT. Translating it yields CASSWLAGDGTDTQYF.